What follows is one T cell receptor (beta chain) and its context. The V end lost 6 bases, the J end lost 8 bases, and 19 bases lay between the germline ends. This CDR3 contains 14 residues. CDR1 is SGHDN, CDR2 FVKESK, per germline. In the original processing: Estimation of nucleated cell counts relied on the amplification of reference gene primers. Profiling relied on immunoSEQ multiplex PCR, and the TCRdb table lists in-frame clones only, not all of them. The D gene and trimming were derived from the DNA, and the V and J assignments and clone size from that table. The table includes some 150,000 clones, roughly 84% detected once. The sample is drawn from a study of blood T cell repertoires in COVID-19.

The chain couples TRBV14 to TRBJ1-2, with TRBD1 as a possible D gene (6 bases). The source material was PBMCs or T cells enriched from blood (not recorded which). The origin of this receptor is a woman aged 45-60 years who had been exposed to COVID-19. Here the CDR3 reads CASRPGASPYGYTF. CDR3 nucleotides: TGTGCCAGCAGGCCAGGGGCCAGCCCCTACGGCTACACCTTC.